This T cell receptor (beta chain) emerged from a study of pediatric ulcerative colitis. In the study overall: Ulcerative colitis patients had pancolitis or left-sided colitis, with confirming histology.

Only in-frame clones appear in the TCRdb table, and some are missing; sequencing was by immunoSEQ multiplex PCR. Here the sample spans tens of thousands of clones, over 55% being singletons. General study results and limits: Two rectal CDR3 clonotypes occurred in all ulcerative colitis patients.

One to two pinch biopsies were taken from the rectum during colonoscopy. The V gene lost 5 bases and the J gene lost 8 bases, with 12 bases spanning the gap. Germline V gene lookup returns CDR1 LNHDA and CDR2 SQIVND (reference sequence). This CDR3 has 12 amino acids. As concerns this clone: The antigen remains undetermined.

What was sequenced was gut tissue. The chain employs TRBV19 and TRBJ1-2; no firm D call. This clonotype was sampled from a boy aged 5 to 17 with severe ulcerative colitis. CDR3 nucleotide sequence: TGTGCCAGTAGTCCCCCCGATATAGGCTACACCTTC. Protein sequence: CASSPPDIGYTF.